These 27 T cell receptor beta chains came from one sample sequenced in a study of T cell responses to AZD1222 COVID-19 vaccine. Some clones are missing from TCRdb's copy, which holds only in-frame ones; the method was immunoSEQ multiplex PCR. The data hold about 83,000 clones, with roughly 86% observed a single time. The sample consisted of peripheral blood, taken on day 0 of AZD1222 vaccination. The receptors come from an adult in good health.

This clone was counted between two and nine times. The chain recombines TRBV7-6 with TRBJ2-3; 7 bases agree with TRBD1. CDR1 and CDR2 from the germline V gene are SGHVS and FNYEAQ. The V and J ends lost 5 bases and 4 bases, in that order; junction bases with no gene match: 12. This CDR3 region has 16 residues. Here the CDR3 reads CASSTTGAAVPDTQYF. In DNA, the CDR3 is TGTGCCAGCAGCACAACAGGGGCGGCGGTTCCAGATACGCAGTATTTT.

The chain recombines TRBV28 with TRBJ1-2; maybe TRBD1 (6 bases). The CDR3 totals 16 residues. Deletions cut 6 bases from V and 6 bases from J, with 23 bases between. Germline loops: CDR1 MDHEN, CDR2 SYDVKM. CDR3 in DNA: TGTGCCAGCAGGTCGGGGAGGAGGGGGAGACCAAATGGCTACACCTTC. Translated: CASRSGRRGRPNGYTF.

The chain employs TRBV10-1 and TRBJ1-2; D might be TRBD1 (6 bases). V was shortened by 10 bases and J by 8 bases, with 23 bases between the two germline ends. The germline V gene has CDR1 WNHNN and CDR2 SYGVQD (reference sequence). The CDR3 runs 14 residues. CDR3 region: CATSPGQGPWGYTF. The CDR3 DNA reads TGCGCCACCTCACCGGGACAAGGACCTTGGGGCTACACCTTC.

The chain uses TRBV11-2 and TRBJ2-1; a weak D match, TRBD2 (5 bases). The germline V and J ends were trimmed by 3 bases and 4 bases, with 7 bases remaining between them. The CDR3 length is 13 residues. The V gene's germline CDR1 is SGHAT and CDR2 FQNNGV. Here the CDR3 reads CASSFGIYNEQFF. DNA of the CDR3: TGTGCCAGCAGCTTCGGGATATACAATGAGCAGTTCTTC.

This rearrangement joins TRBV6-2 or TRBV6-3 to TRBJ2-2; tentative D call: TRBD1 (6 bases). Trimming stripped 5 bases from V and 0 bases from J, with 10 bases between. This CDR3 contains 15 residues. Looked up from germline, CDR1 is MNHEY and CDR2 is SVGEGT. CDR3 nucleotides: TGTGCCAGCAGTCCGGGACATACGAACACCGGGGAGCTGTTTTTT. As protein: CASSPGHTNTGELFF.

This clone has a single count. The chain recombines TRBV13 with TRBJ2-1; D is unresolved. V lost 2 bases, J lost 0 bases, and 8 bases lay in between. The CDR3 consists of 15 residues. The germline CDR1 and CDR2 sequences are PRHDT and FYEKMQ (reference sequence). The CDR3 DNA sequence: TGTGCCAGCAGCTTAAGGCGGAGCTCCTACAATGAGCAGTTCTTC. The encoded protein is CASSLRRSSYNEQFF.

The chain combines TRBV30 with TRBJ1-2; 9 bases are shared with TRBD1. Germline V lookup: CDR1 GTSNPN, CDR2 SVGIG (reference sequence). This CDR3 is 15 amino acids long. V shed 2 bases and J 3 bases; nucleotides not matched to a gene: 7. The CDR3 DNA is TGTGCCTGGAGTCGCCGGGGACAGGGCTACTATGGCTACACCTTC. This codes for CAWSRRGQGYYGYTF.

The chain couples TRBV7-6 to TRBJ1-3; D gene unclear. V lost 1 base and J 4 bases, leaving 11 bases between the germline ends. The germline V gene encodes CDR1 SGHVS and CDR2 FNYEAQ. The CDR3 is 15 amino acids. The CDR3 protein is CASSLGPGPGNTIYF. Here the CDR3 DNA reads TGTGCCAGCAGCTTAGGCCCCGGGCCAGGAAACACCATATATTTT.

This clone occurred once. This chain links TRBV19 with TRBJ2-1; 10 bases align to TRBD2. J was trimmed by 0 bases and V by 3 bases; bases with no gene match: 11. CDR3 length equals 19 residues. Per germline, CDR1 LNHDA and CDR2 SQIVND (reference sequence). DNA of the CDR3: TGTGCCAGTAGTATTTATGTTACGTCTAGCGGGAGCTCCTACAATGAGCAGTTCTTC. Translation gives CASSIYVTSSGSSYNEQFF.

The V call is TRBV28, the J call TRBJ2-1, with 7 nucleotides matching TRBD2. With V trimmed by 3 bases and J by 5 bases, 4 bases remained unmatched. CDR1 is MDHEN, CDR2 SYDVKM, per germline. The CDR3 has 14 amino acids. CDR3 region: CASSFSGRNNEQFF. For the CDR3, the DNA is TGTGCCAGCAGTTTTAGCGGGCGGAACAATGAGCAGTTCTTC.

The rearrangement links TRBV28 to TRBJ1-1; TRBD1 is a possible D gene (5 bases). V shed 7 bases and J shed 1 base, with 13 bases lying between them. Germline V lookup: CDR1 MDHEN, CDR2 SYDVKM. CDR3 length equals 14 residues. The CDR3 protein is CASIGAGWNTEAFF. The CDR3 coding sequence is TGTGCCAGCATAGGTGCAGGGTGGAACACTGAAGCTTTCTTT.

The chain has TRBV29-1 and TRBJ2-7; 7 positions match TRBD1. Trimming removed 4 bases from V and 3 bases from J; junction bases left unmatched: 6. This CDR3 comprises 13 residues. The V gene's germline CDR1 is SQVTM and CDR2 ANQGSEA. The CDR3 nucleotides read TGCAGCGTTGGAAAGGGGGCAGGCTACGAGCAGTACTTC. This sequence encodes CSVGKGAGYEQYF.

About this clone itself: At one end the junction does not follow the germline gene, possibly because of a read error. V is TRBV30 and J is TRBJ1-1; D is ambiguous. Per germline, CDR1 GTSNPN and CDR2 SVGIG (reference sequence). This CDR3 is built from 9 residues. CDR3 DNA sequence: TGTGCCTGGACCCCCCCAGGTCTCTTT. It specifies CAWTPPGLF.

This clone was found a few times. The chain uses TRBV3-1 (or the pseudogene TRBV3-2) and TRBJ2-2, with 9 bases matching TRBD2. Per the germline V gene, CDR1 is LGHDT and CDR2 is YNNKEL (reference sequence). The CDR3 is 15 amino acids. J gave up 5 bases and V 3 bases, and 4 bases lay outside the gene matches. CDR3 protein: CASSQAAGGTGELFF. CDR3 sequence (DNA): TGTGCCAGCAGCCAGGCAGCGGGGGGAACCGGGGAGCTGTTTTTT.

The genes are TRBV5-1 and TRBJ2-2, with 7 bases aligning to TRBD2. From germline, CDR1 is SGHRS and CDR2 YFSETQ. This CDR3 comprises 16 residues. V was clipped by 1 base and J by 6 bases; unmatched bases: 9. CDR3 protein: CASSLITGGVAGELFF. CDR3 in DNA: TGCGCCAGCAGCTTGATTACGGGAGGTGTGGCCGGGGAGCTGTTTTTT.

The CDR3 here is CASSQDRDIQYF. CDR3 DNA sequence: TGCGCCAGCAGCCAAGATCGGGACATTCAGTACTTC. The chain joins TRBV4-3 to TRBJ2-4; D gene uncertain. Per the germline V gene, CDR1 is LGHNA and CDR2 is YSLEER. The CDR3 length is 12 residues. V was clipped by 0 bases and J by 8 bases, with 5 bases between them.

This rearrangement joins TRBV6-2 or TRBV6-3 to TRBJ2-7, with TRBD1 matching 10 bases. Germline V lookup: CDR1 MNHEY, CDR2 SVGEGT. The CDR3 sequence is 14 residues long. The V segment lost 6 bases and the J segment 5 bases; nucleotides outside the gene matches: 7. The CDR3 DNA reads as TGTGCCAGCAGCACCGGGACAGGGGCACACGAGCAGTACTTC. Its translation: CASSTGTGAHEQYF.

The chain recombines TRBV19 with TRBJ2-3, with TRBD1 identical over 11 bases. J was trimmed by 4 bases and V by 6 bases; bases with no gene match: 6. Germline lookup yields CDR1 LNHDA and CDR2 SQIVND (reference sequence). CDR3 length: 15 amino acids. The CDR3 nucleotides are TGTGCCAGTAGCCTGAGGGGACAGGGGGCAGATACGCAGTATTTT. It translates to CASSLRGQGADTQYF.

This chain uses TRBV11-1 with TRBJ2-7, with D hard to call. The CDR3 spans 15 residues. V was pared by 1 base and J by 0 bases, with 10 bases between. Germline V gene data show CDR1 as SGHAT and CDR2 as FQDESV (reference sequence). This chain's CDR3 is CASSLGQLSSYEQYF. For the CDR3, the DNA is TGTGCCAGCAGCTTAGGGCAGCTGAGCTCCTACGAGCAGTACTTC. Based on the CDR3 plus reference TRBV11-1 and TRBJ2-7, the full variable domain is EAEVAQSPRYKITEKSQAVAFWCDPISGHATLYWYRQILGQGPELLVQFQDESVVDDSQLPKDRFSAERLKGVDSTLKIQPAELGDSAMYLCASSLGQLSSYEQYFGPGTRLTVT.

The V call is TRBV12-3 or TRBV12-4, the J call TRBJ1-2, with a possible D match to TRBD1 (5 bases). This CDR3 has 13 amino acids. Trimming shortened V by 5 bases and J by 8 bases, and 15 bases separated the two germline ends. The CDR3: CASSLDRGYGYTF. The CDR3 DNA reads TGTGCCAGCAGTCTAGACCGGGGGTACGGCTACACCTTC.

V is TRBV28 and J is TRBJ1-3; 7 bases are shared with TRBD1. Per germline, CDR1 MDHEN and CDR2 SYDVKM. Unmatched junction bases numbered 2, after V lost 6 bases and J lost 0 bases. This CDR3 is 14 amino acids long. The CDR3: CASRGDSSGNTIYF. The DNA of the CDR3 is TGTGCCAGCAGGGGGGACAGCTCTGGAAACACCATATATTTT.

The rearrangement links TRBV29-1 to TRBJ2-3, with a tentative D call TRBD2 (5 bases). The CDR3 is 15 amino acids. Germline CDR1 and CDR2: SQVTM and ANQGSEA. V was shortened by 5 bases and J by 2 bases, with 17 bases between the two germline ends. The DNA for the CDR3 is TGCAGCGTTAGAGGGATTAGAGGGAACACAGATACGCAGTATTTT. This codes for CSVRGIRGNTDTQYF.

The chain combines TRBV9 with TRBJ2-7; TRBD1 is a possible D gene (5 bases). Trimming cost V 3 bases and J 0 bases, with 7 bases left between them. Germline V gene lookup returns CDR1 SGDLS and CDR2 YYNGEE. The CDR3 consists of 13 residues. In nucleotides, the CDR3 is TGTGCCAGCAGCGCCAGGGACTCCTACGAGCAGTACTTC. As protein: CASSARDSYEQYF.

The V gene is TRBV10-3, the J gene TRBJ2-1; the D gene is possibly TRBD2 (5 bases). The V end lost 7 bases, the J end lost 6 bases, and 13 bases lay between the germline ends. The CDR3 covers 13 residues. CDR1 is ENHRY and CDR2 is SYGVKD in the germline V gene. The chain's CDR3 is CAITERVGNEQFF. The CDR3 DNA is TGTGCCATCACCGAGAGGGTTGGCAATGAGCAGTTCTTC.

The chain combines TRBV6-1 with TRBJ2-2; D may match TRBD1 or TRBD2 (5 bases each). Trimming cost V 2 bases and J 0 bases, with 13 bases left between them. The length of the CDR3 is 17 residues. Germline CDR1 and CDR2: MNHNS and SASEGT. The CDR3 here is CASSERVGTPNTGELFF. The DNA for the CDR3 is TGTGCCAGCAGTGAAAGGGTTGGGACGCCGAACACCGGGGAGCTGTTTTTT.

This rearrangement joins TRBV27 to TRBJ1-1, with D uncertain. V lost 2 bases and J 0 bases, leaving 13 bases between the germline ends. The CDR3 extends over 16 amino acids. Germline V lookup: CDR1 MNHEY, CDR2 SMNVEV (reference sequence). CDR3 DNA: TGTGCCAGCAGTTTAGGGCGGGGAGCCATGAACACTGAAGCTTTCTTT. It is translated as CASSLGRGAMNTEAFF.

The CDR3 here is CATGIREQETQYF. Here the CDR3 DNA reads TGTGCCACAGGGATCAGGGAACAAGAGACCCAGTACTTC. V and J are TRBV10-3 and TRBJ2-5; D is possibly TRBD1 (5 bases). Per germline, CDR1 ENHRY and CDR2 SYGVKD. V was cut by 10 bases and J by 2 bases, with 14 bases left in between. The CDR3 is 13 amino acids.